These T cell receptor beta chains were read from a single sample in a study of response to subunit inactivated influenza vaccine. A single record per CDR3 protein comes from TCRdb applying MiXCR to the RT-PCR reads. The table has a few hundred thousand distinct CDR3 sequences, roughly a fifth seen once; the top ten hold roughly 10%. The sequencing here drew on PBMCs from blood, taken about 20 months after vaccination. All receptors derive from a man aged 50 to 75 who received an inactivated influenza vaccine. Each CDR3 is given with its conserved first and last residue. Fields, in order: J gene, V gene, CDR3 protein.

TRBJ1-1	TRBV28	CASSTMDRPTEAFF
TRBJ2-3	TRBV11-2	CASSFWVSRVDTDTQYF
TRBJ1-1	TRBV5-5	CASSWEIMNTEAFF
TRBJ2-2	TRBV18	CASSQVLVNTGELFF
TRBJ2-1	TRBV11-2	CASSSVVLADSYNEQFF
TRBJ1-2	TRBV9	CASSVGSSYGYTF
TRBJ2-7	TRBV25-1	CASSSGSYEQYF
TRBJ1-4	TRBV5-5	CASSSLSQGPEKLFF
TRBJ2-3	TRBV20-1	CSATSGTSGSTDTQYF
TRBJ1-2	TRBV6-4	CASSDSAQHGMDVNGYGYTF
TRBJ1-5	TRBV20-1	CSAPLQDWRSNQPQHF
TRBJ1-2	TRBV6-1	CASTTPGPSGYGYTF
TRBJ2-5	TRBV20-1	CSVGTSGVETQYF
TRBJ2-1	TRBV7-8	CASSLVTGSGGTNEQFF
TRBJ1-1	TRBV7-9	CASSLESRTEAFF